Each of the 15 T cell receptor beta chains below was sequenced from the same sample in a study of T cells in Graves' hyperthyroidism and ophthalmopathy. TCR beta CDR3 regions were amplified from RNA. First-round RT-PCR of the TCR CDR3 relied on the HTBI primer set. TCRdb used MiXCR to reprocess the multiplex PCR reads, holding one entry per CDR3 protein. The data show some 370,000 distinct CDR3 sequences, with approximately 18% seen just once and about a third held by the top ten. The specimen was blood. These receptors originate from a woman aged 25-40 years with Graves' hyperthyroidism that later progressed to Graves' ophthalmopathy.

This clonotype occurred many times. The rearrangement links TRBV6-2 or TRBV6-3 to TRBJ2-1, with 15 bases lining up with TRBD2. The V gene's germline CDR1 is MNHEY and CDR2 SVGEGT. V gave up 6 bases and J gave up 4 bases; unmatched junction bases: 7. The CDR3 sequence is 17 residues long. The DNA of the CDR3 is TGTGCCAGCAGCCACGGACTAGCGGGGGGGCTTTACAATGAGCAGTTCTTC. Amino acid sequence: CASSHGLAGGLYNEQFF.

Ten or more counts support this clonotype. This chain joins TRBV12-3 or TRBV12-4 and TRBJ1-3; D remains ambiguous. V lost 3 bases and J 0 bases, leaving 9 bases between the germline ends. The CDR3 spans 15 residues. The CDR3 is CASSLWQSSGNTIYF. CDR3 sequence (DNA): TGTGCCAGCAGTTTGTGGCAGAGCTCTGGAAACACCATATATTTT.

This clonotype was observed many times. CDR3 in amino acids: CATGQGANYYTEAFF. Written as DNA, the CDR3 is TGTGCCACGGGACAGGGGGCGAATTATTACACTGAAGCTTTCTTT. The V gene is TRBV27, the J gene TRBJ1-1; 12 positions match TRBD1. This CDR3 has 15 amino acids. With 10 bases clipped from V and 3 bases from J, the junction kept 9 bases outside the gene matches. CDR1 and CDR2 (germline): MNHEY, SMNVEV (reference sequence).

This clonotype has at least ten counts. The J gene is TRBJ2-2, the V gene TRBV6-1; 8 positions match TRBD1. The CDR3 loop spans 14 amino acids. Trimming cost V 5 bases and J 7 bases; bases outside gene matches: 6. The V gene's germline CDR1 is MNHNS and CDR2 SASEGT. In DNA form, the CDR3 reads TGTGCCAGCAGTTCGGGACAGGACAGCGGGGAGCTGTTTTTT. Translating gives CASSSGQDSGELFF.

The chain recombines TRBV20-1 with TRBJ2-7, with 8 bases identical to TRBD1. Germline values: CDR1 DFQATT, CDR2 SNEGSKA (reference sequence). The CDR3 spans 14 residues. Unmatched junction bases numbered 7, after V lost 3 bases and J lost 3 bases. DNA of the CDR3: TGCAGTGCTAGTTCGGCGACAGGGGTCTACGAGCAGTACTTC. Residues: CSASSATGVYEQYF.

Ten or more counts support this clonotype. The J gene is TRBJ1-6, the V gene TRBV15; D gene ambiguous. Looked up from germline, CDR1 is LNHNV and CDR2 is YYDKDF (reference sequence). The length of the CDR3 is 12 residues. Trimming cost V 0 bases and J 11 bases, with 5 bases left between them. CDR3 sequence (DNA): TGTGCCACCAGCAGAGATGGGCCACCCCTCCACTTT. Translation gives CATSRDGPPLHF.

This clonotype was seen repeatedly, ten times or more. This chain connects TRBV28 to TRBJ2-7, with TRBD2 matching 8 bases. The CDR3 spans 14 residues. With V trimmed by 7 bases and J by 2 bases, 7 bases remained unmatched. CDR1 MDHEN and CDR2 SYDVKM come from the germline V gene. CDR3 protein: CASTRGGGPYEQYF. CDR3 DNA: TGTGCCAGCACTAGGGGCGGGGGGCCCTACGAGCAGTACTTC.

The chain joins TRBV12-3 or TRBV12-4 to TRBJ1-2; the match to TRBD1 covers 9 bases. This CDR3 has 17 amino acids. J lost 4 bases, V lost 7 bases, and 16 bases had no gene match. The DNA of the CDR3 is TGTGCCAGCACGCGGGCCGGAGACAGGGGGATGGGCTATGGCTACACCTTC. Protein sequence: CASTRAGDRGMGYGYTF.

This clonotype appeared many times. The J gene is TRBJ2-2, the V gene TRBV19; tentatively, D is TRBD1 (6 bases). V lost 4 bases to trimming and J lost 7 bases, with 13 bases between them. CDR1 is LNHDA and CDR2 is SQIVND in the germline V gene (reference sequence). The CDR3 extends over 14 amino acids. CDR3: CASSTTGWIGELFF. Here the CDR3 DNA reads TGTGCCAGTAGTACCACAGGGTGGATCGGGGAGCTGTTTTTT.

In its sample, this clonotype was seen many times. The chain recombines TRBV28 with TRBJ2-2, with D uncertain. Between the trimmed V and J ends, which lost 3 bases and 4 bases, there was a span of 15 bases. Germline V gives CDR1 MDHEN, CDR2 SYDVKM. CDR3 size: 16 residues. The CDR3 DNA follows: TGTGCCAGCAGTTTGGAGTCGCCTCTCGGCACCGGGGAGCTGTTTTTT. Translating gives CASSLESPLGTGELFF.

The rearrangement joins TRBV27 to TRBJ1-3; D call uncertain. This CDR3 region has 18 residues. The V gene's germline CDR1 is MNHEY and CDR2 SMNVEV (reference sequence). The V end was cut by 7 bases, the J end by 8 bases, with 30 bases between. The CDR3 is CASNLRRDGSLPVDTIYF. CDR3 bases: TGTGCCAGCAATCTCAGGAGAGACGGTTCACTCCCGGTGGACACCATATATTTT.

This clonotype was found a few times. A much larger clonotype is one base distant, so this may be a read error. The V gene is TRBV3-1, the J gene TRBJ2-5; no clear D gene. The CDR3 sequence is 12 residues long. Germline CDR1 and CDR2: LGHDT and YNNKEL (reference sequence). The germline V and J ends were trimmed by 3 bases and 2 bases, with 4 bases remaining between them. In DNA, the CDR3 is TGTGCCAGCAGCCACAGGCAAGAGACCCAGTACTTC. As protein: CASSHRQETQYF.

This clonotype was found many times. This sequence joins TRBV6-1 and TRBJ2-1; TRBD2 agrees at 11 bases. CDR3 length equals 16 residues. Germline CDR1 is MNHNS and CDR2 is SASEGT. V dropped 5 bases and J dropped 5; count of bases not matched to a gene: 8. The CDR3 spells CASSQPGLAENNEQFF. CDR3 DNA sequence: TGTGCCAGCAGTCAGCCGGGACTAGCGGAGAACAATGAGCAGTTCTTC.

This clonotype occurred many times. This chain links TRBV20-1 with TRBJ2-1; tentative D call: TRBD2 (5 bases). Per germline, CDR1 DFQATT and CDR2 SNEGSKA (reference sequence). The CDR3 spans 15 residues. CDR3 sequence reads: CRIGERSLGPSEQFF. The DNA for the CDR3 is TGCAGGATCGGGGAGCGGAGTCTTGGGCCGAGTGAGCAGTTCTTC.

The sample holds many counts of this clonotype. This chain connects TRBV28 to TRBJ1-5; maybe TRBD1 (6 bases). Between the trimmed V and J ends, which lost 2 bases and 2 bases, there was a span of 16 bases. The CDR3 spans 17 residues. The germline V gene has CDR1 MDHEN and CDR2 SYDVKM. The chain's CDR3 is CASSLNLLGAGNQPQHF. CDR3 DNA sequence: TGTGCCAGCAGTTTAAATTTGCTGGGGGCAGGCAATCAGCCCCAGCATTTT.